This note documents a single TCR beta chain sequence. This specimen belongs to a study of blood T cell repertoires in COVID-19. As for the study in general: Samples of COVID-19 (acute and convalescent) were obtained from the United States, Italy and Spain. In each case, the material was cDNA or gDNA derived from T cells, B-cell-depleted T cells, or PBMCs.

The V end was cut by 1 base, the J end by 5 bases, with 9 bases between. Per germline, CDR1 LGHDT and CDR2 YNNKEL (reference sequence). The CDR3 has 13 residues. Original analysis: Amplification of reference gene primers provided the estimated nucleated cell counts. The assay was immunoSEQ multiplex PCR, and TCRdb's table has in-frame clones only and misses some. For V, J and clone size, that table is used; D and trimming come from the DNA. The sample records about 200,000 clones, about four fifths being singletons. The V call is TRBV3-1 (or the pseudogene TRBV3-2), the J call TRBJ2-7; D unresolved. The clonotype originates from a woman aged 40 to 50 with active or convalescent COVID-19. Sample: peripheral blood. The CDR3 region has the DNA TGTGCCAGCAGCCAAGGCGTCCGGGACGAGCAGTACTTC. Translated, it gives CASSQGVRDEQYF.